The clone carrying this T cell receptor (beta chain) was seen a single time. The record originates from a study of blood T cell repertoires in COVID-19. About the study: The origin of the acute and convalescent COVID-19 samples was the United States, Italy and Spain. Sources were T cells, B-cell-depleted T cells, or PBMCs; the material itself was cDNA or gDNA.

Original processing methods: Amplification with reference gene primers provided the estimates of nucleated cell counts. The assay was immunoSEQ multiplex PCR, and TCRdb's table has in-frame clones only and misses some. D and trimming come from the DNA, and the V and J calls and clone size come from that table. The sample carries 60,000 to 80,000 clones, approximately 90% recorded once. This CDR3 has 13 amino acids. Trimming took 8 bases from V and 7 from J; bases not matched to a gene: 6. Germline-derived CDR1 and CDR2 are GTSNPN and SVGIG (reference sequence). The Seattle site enrolled patients during active infection and followed them longitudinally.

The chain recombines TRBV30 with TRBJ1-6; TRBD1 matches at 9 bases. This clonotype was obtained from a woman aged 60-70 years with COVID-19, enrolled during active disease. The sequenced sample consisted of peripheral blood. The CDR3 DNA is TGTGCCGCGTCGGGACAGGGAAATTCACCCCTCCACTTT. The encoded protein is CAASGQGNSPLHF.